This TCR beta chain was observed in a study of cytomegalovirus exposure and HLA in healthy donors. Overall study findings and caveats: Near-uniform donor sequencing depth was presumed by presence/absence analyses. Previously analyzed data showed that most TCR beta V segments were productive at a frequency of about 90% or about 30%. The study labeled 170 or so TCR beta chains cytomegalovirus-associated. Highly shared variants forming one cluster were likely a sequencing artifact.

J gave up 1 base and V 3 bases, and 6 bases lay outside the gene matches. Looked up from germline, CDR1 is LNHDA and CDR2 is SQIVND (reference sequence). CDR3 length: 16 amino acids. Primers for the PCR totalled 60 Vbeta and 13 Jbeta. Sequenced by immunoSEQ multiplex PCR; TCRdb stores in-frame clones only, minus some. In the table there are around 130,000 clones, about four fifths of which are singletons. As for this clone: Its antigen is unknown.

Input material: PBMCs. This TCR derives from a man aged 18 to 30 in good health and CMV-seronegative. V usage is TRBV19 and J usage is TRBJ1-3; 7 nucleotides match TRBD1. The chain's CDR3 is CASSIWQGVSGNTIYF. For the CDR3, the DNA is TGTGCCAGTAGTATCTGGCAGGGGGTTTCTGGAAACACCATATATTTT.